The 17 T cell receptor beta chains reported below all come from one sample, sequenced in a study of radiotherapy plus CTLA-4 blockade in lung cancer. Using immunoSEQ multiplex PCR, the repertoire was profiled, and TCRdb retains in-frame clones only, with some absent. Of approximately 44,000 clones in the sample, 65% to 85% were seen once. The sample was peripheral blood, taken from a patient treated with radiotherapy plus ipilimumab. The source of these receptors is a human donor with non-small cell lung cancer who had stable disease on radiotherapy plus ipilimumab.

This clone was observed a few times. The J gene is TRBJ2-1, the V gene TRBV5-4; possible D gene TRBD2, 7 bases. Per the germline V gene, CDR1 is SGHNT and CDR2 is YYREEE (reference sequence). V lost 4 bases and J 4 bases, leaving 21 bases between the germline ends. This CDR3 is built from 17 residues. The CDR3 sequence is CASSPPSGRGGYNEQFF. The CDR3 nucleotides are TGTGCCAGCAGCCCTCCTAGCGGTCGAGGGGGGTACAATGAGCAGTTCTTC.

The chain combines TRBV5-1 with TRBJ2-3; D is undetermined. Germline CDR1 is SGHRS and CDR2 is YFSETQ. The V and J ends lost 2 bases and 3 bases respectively, with 10 bases between them. This CDR3 region has 14 residues. The CDR3 DNA is TGCGCCAGCAGCTTTTTTATGGGTACAGATACGCAGTATTTT. It yields the protein CASSFFMGTDTQYF.

The CDR3 DNA is TGCGCCAGCAGTCCCGGGCGATTAACGAGCTCCTACGAGCAGTACTTC. Its translation: CASSPGRLTSSYEQYF. This chain links TRBV4-3 with TRBJ2-7; D uncertain. This CDR3 contains 16 residues. Germline CDR1 is LGHNA and CDR2 is YSLEER. V was clipped by 6 bases and J by 0 bases, with 18 bases between them.

The V gene is TRBV28, the J gene TRBJ2-1, with 11 bases identical to TRBD2. Germline V gene lookup returns CDR1 MDHEN and CDR2 SYDVKM. With 8 bases clipped from V and 9 bases from J, the junction kept 15 bases outside the gene matches. The CDR3 has 16 amino acids. The CDR3 region has the DNA TGTGCCAGCGGGTTTACTCTAGCGGGGGGCGAGGGTGAGCAGTTCTTC. Translation: CASGFTLAGGEGEQFF.

On this clone itself: Other DNA sequences in the sample encode the same CDR3. The chain's CDR3 is CASSTFAGTSYEQYF. CDR3 nucleotides: TGTGCCAGCAGCACTTTTGCGGGTACCTCCTACGAGCAGTACTTC. The J gene is TRBJ2-7, the V gene TRBV13, with TRBD2 as a possible D gene (5 bases). There are 15 residues in the CDR3. Germline CDR1 reads PRHDT; CDR2 reads FYEKMQ (reference sequence). Trimming removed 5 bases from V and 0 bases from J, with 14 bases in between.

The V and J genes are TRBV27 and TRBJ1-2; no definite D call. Trimming took off 4 bases at V and 4 bases at J, with 13 bases between the two ends. Germline CDR1 is MNHEY and CDR2 is SMNVEV (reference sequence). The CDR3 has 14 residues. The CDR3 protein is CASSSTSRSYGYTF. The CDR3 DNA sequence: TGTGCCAGCAGTTCGACCAGTAGAAGCTATGGCTACACCTTC.

The rearrangement links TRBV5-4 to TRBJ2-5; 7 bases fit TRBD2. J was trimmed by 4 bases and V by 4 bases; bases with no gene match: 10. Germline CDR1 SGHNT, CDR2 YYREEE (reference sequence). The CDR3 loop spans 15 amino acids. The CDR3 loop is CASSGGGGVAETQYF. The CDR3 DNA follows: TGTGCCAGCAGCGGAGGCGGGGGAGTAGCAGAGACCCAGTACTTC.

The chain employs TRBV5-1 and TRBJ2-7; D call uncertain. CDR3 length equals 12 residues. Germline V lookup: CDR1 SGHRS, CDR2 YFSETQ. The germline V and J ends were trimmed by 4 bases and 0 bases, with 5 bases remaining between them. This chain's CDR3 is CASSQSSYEQYF. The CDR3 DNA follows: TGCGCCAGCAGCCAGAGCTCCTACGAGCAGTACTTC.

Concerning this clone itself: A much larger clone differs by one base, so this may be a read error. This sample includes further DNA sequences coding for the same CDR3. The V call is TRBV19, the J call TRBJ1-6; D is unresolved. CDR1 is LNHDA and CDR2 is SQIVND in the germline V gene (reference sequence). There are 12 residues in the CDR3. CDR3 protein: CASSWLGSPLHF. CDR3 nucleotides: TGTGCTAGTAGTTGGTTAGGTTCACCCCTCCACTTT.

This clone was found once. The V call is TRBV11-3, the J call TRBJ2-3; 7 positions agree with TRBD1. CDR3 length: 16 residues. The germline V gene has CDR1 SGHNT and CDR2 YENEEA. V shed 5 bases, J shed 3 bases, and the junction held 11 bases outside the gene matches. CDR3 amino acids: CASSPRTGERTDTQYF. The CDR3 DNA sequence: TGTGCCAGCAGCCCCCGGACAGGCGAGAGGACAGATACGCAGTATTTT.

V usage is TRBV28 and J usage is TRBJ2-7; 11 positions match TRBD2. Germline V gene data show CDR1 as MDHEN and CDR2 as SYDVKM. The V segment lost 4 bases and the J segment 2 bases; nucleotides outside the gene matches: 1. This CDR3 has 14 residues. CDR3 DNA: TGTGCCAGCAGTTCTAGCGGGGGGACCTACGAGCAGTACGTC. The encoded protein is CASSSSGGTYEQYV.

The chain links TRBV9 to TRBJ1-6; tentatively, D is TRBD1 (5 bases). Per germline, CDR1 SGDLS and CDR2 YYNGEE. Trimming pared 4 bases from V and 10 bases from J, leaving 15 bases between. The CDR3 sequence is 14 residues long. The CDR3 DNA follows: TGTGCCAGCAGCACCCGGGACTATCACTCACCCCTCCACTTT. Its translation is CASSTRDYHSPLHF.

The chain employs TRBV19 and TRBJ2-2; 7 bases are shared with TRBD2. The CDR3 runs 15 residues. V gave up 4 bases and J gave up 1 base; unmatched junction bases: 3. CDR1 is LNHDA and CDR2 is SQIVND in the germline V gene (reference sequence). The DNA for the CDR3 is TGTGCCAGTAGTACCTCTAGCGGGAACACCGGGGAGCTGTTTTTT. It codes for CASSTSSGNTGELFF.

The chain carries TRBV30 and TRBJ1-5, with D tentatively TRBD1 (6 bases). The CDR3 contains 14 residues. The ends were cut back, 3 bases at V and 7 bases at J, with 16 bases in the middle. Germline V CDR1 and CDR2: GTSNPN, SVGIG (reference sequence). CDR3 bases: TGTGCCTGGAGCGGTACAGGGTTTAACCAGCCCCAGCATTTT. Translating it yields CAWSGTGFNQPQHF. The entire variable domain, with the rest obtained from reference TRBV30 and TRBJ1-5, is as follows: SQTIHQWPATLVQPVGSPLSLECTVEGTSNPNLYWYRQAAGRGLQLLFYSVGIGQISSEVPQNLSASRPQDRQFILSSKKLLLSDSGFYLCAWSGTGFNQPQHFGDGTRLSIL.

The chain employs TRBV21-1 and TRBJ2-5; the DNA was not used to check the table's D call, TRBD1. TRBV21-1 is labeled a pseudogene. CDR3 length: 18 amino acids. CDR3 region: CASSKEPGGRGRAETQYF. The CDR3 region has the DNA TGTGCCAGCAGCAAAGAGCCCGGGGGCAGGGGGCGCGCAGAGACCCAGTACTTC.

The chain links TRBV20-1 to TRBJ2-1; D gene uncertain. This CDR3 comprises 11 residues. The ends were cut back, 8 bases at V and 5 bases at J, with 10 bases in the middle. CDR1 is DFQATT, CDR2 SNEGSKA, per germline (reference sequence). The CDR3 sequence: CSPFGNNEQFF. The DNA for the CDR3 is TGCAGTCCCTTCGGCAACAATGAGCAGTTCTTC.

V is TRBV10-3 and J is TRBJ2-5; D is ambiguous. V shed 4 bases and J shed 11 bases, with 17 bases lying between them. The CDR3 is 13 residues long. Germline loops: CDR1 ENHRY, CDR2 SYGVKD. The CDR3: CAISAAPSTQQYF. CDR3 coding DNA: TGTGCCATCAGTGCCGCTCCGAGCACGCAGCAGTACTTC.